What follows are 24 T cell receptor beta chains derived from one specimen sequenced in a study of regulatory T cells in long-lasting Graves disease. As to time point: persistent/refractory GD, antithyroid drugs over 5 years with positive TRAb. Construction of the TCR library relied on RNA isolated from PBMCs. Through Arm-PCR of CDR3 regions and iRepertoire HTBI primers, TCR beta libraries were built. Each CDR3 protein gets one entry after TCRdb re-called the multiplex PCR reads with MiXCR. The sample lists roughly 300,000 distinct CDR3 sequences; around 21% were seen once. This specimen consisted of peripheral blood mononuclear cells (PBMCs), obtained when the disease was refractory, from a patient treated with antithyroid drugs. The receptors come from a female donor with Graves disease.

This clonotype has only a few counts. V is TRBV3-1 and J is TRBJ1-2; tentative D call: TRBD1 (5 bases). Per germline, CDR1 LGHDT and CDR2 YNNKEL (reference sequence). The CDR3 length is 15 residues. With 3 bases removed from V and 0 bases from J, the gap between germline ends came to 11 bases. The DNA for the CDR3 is TGTGCCAGCAGCCAGAGACAGACCTCTAACTATGGCTACACCTTC. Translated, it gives CASSQRQTSNYGYTF.

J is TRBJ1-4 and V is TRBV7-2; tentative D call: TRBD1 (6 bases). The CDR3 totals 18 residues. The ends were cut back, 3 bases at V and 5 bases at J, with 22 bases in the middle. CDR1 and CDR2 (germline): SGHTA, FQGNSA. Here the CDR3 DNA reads TGTGCCAGCAGCTTTCGCAGGAGGTACAGGGCCCAAAATGAAAAACTGTTTTTT. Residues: CASSFRRRYRAQNEKLFF.

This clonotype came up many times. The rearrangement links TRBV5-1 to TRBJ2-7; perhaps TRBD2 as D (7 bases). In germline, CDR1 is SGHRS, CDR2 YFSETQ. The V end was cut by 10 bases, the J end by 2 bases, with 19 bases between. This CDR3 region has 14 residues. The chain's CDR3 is CASSEGGGTYEQYF. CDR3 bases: TGCGCCTCCTCGGAGGGAGGGGGTACCTACGAGCAGTACTTC.

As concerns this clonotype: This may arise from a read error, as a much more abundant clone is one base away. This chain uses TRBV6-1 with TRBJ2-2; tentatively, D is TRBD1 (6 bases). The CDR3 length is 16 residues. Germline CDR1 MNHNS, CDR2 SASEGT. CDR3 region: CTSRFRRDTNTGELFF. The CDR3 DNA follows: TGTACCAGCAGGTTTCGCCGGGACACGAACACCGGGGAGCTGTTTTTT.

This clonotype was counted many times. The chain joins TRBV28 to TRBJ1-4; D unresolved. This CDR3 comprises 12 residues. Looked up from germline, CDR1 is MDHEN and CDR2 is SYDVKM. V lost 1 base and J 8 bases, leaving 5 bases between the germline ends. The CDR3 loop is CASSLSDEKLFF. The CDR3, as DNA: TGTGCCAGCAGTTTATCTGACGAAAAACTGTTTTTT. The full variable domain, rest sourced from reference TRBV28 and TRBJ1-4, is DVKVTQSSRYLVKRTGEKVFLECVQDMDHENMFWYRQDPGLGLRLIYFSYDVKMKEKGDIPEGYSVSREKKERFSLILESASTNQTSMYLCASSLSDEKLFFGSGTQLSVL.

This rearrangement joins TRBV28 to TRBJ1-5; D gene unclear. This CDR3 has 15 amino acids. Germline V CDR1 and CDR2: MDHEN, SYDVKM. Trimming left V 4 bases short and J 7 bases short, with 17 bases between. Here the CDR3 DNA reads TGTGCCAGCAGTTATAGGACGGGCTCGAGGCAGCCCCAGCATTTT. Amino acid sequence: CASSYRTGSRQPQHF.

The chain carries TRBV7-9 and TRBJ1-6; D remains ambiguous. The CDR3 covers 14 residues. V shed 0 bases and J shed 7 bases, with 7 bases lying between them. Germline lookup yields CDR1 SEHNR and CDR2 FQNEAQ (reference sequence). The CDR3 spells CASSLADGNSPLHF. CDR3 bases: TGTGCCAGCAGCTTAGCCGACGGAAATTCACCCCTCCACTTT. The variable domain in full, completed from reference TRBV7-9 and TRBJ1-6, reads DTGVSQNPRHKITKRGQNVTFRCDPISEHNRLYWYRQTLGQGPEFLTYFQNEAQLEKSRLLSDRFSAERPKGSFSTLEIQRTEQGDSAMYLCASSLADGNSPLHFGNGTRLTVT.

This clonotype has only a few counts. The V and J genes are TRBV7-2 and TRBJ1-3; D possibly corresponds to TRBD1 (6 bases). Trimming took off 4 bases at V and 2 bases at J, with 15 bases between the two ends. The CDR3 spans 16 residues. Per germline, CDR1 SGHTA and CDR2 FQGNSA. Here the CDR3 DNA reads TGTGCCAGCAGCTGGGTTGGTGAGGGGGCTGGAAACACCATATATTTT. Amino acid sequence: CASSWVGEGAGNTIYF.

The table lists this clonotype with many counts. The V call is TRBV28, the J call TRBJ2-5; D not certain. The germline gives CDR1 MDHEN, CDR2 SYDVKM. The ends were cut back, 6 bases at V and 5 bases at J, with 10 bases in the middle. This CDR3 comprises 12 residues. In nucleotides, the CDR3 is TGTGCCAGCAGGCGGTCTGGGGAGACCCAGTACTTC. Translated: CASRRSGETQYF. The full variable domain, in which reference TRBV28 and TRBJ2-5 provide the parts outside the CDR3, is DVKVTQSSRYLVKRTGEKVFLECVQDMDHENMFWYRQDPGLGLRLIYFSYDVKMKEKGDIPEGYSVSREKKERFSLILESASTNQTSMYLCASRRSGETQYFGPGTRLLVL.

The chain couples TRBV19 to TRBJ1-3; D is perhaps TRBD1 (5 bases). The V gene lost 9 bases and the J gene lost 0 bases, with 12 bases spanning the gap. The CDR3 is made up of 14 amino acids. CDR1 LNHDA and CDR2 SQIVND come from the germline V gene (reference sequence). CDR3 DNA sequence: TGTGCCAGCACTAGGGGCTCCTCTGGAAACACCATATATTTT. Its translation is CASTRGSSGNTIYF.

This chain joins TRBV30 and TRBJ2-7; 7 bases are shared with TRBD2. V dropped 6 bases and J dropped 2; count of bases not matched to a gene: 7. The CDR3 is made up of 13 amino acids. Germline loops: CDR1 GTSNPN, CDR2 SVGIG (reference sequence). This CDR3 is CACLAESAYEQYF. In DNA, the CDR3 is TGTGCCTGTCTAGCGGAGTCCGCCTACGAGCAGTACTTC.

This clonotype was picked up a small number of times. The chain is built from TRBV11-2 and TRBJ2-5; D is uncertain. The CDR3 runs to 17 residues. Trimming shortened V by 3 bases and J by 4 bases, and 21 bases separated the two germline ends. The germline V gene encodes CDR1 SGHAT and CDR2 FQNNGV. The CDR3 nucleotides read TGTGCCAGCAGCTTTTTGTTGTTAGGAAGTGTCGGAGAGACCCAGTACTTC. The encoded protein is CASSFLLLGSVGETQYF.

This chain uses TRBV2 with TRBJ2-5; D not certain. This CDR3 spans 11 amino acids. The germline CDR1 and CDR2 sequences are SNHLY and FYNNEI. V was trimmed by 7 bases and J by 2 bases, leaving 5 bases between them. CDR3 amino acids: CASIWQETQYF. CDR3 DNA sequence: TGTGCCAGCATATGGCAAGAGACCCAGTACTTC.

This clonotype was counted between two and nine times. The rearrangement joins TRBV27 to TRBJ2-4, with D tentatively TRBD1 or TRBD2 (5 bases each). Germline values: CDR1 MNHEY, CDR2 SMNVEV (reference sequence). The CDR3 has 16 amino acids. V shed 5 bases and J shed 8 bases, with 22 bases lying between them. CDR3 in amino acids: CASSPSQRDGLDIQYF. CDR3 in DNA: TGTGCCAGCAGTCCGAGTCAACGGGACGGTCTGGACATTCAGTACTTC.

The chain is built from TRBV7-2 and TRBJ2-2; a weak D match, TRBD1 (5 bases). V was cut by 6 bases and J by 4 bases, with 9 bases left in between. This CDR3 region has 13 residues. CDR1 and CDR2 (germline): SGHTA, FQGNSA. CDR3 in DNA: TGTGCCAGCAGGAAAGACAGCACCGGGGAGCTGTTTTTT. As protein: CASRKDSTGELFF.

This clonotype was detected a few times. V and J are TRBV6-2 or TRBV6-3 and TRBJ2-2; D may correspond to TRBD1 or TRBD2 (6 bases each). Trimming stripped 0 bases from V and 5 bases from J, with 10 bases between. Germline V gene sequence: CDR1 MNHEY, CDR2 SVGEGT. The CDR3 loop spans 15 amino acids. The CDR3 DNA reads TGTGCCAGCAGTTACTCAAGGGGGGTGACCGGGGAGCTGTTTTTT. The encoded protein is CASSYSRGVTGELFF.

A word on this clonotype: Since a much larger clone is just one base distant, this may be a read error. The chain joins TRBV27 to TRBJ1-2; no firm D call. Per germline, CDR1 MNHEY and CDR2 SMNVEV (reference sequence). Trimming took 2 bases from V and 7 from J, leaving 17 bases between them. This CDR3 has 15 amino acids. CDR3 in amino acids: CASSLRPVGGSGYTF. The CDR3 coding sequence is TGTGCCAGCAGTTTACGACCCGTGGGAGGCTCTGGCTACACCTTC.

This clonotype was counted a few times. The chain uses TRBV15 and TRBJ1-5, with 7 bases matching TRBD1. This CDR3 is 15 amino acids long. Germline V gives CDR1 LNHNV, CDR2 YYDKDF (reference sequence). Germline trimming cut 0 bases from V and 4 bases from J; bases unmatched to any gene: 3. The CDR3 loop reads CATSRDPRGNQPQHF. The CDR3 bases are TGTGCCACCAGCAGAGATCCCAGGGGGAATCAGCCCCAGCATTTT.

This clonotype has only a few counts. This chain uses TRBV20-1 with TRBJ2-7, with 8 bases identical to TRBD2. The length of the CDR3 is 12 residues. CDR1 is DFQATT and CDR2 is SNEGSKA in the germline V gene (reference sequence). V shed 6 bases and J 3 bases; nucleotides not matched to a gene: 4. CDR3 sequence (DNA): TGCAGTGCGAAGGGGACTAGCTACGAGCAGTACTTC. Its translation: CSAKGTSYEQYF.

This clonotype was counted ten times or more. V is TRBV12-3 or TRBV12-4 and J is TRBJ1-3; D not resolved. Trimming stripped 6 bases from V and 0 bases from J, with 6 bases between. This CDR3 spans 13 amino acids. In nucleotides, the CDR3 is TGTGCCAGCAGATGGGCCTCTGGAAACACCATATATTTT. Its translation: CASRWASGNTIYF.

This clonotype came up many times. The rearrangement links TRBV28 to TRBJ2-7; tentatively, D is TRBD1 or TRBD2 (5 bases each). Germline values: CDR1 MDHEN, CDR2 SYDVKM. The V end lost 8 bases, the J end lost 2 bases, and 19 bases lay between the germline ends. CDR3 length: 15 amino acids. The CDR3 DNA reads TGTGCCAGCCGCCAGGGACCTATGAAGACCTACGAGCAGTACTTC. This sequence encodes CASRQGPMKTYEQYF.

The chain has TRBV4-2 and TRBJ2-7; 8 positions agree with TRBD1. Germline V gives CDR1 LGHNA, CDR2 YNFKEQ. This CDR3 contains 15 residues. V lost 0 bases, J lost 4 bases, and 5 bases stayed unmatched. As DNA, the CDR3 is TGTGCCAGCAGCCAAGATGCCGGACAGGGTTACGAGCAGTACTTC. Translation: CASSQDAGQGYEQYF.

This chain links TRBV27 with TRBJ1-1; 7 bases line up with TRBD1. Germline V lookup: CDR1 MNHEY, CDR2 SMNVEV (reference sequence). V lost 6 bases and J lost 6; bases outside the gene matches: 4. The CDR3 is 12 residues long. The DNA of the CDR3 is TGTGCCAGCAGAACAGGGGACGCTGAAGCTTTCTTT. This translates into CASRTGDAEAFF.

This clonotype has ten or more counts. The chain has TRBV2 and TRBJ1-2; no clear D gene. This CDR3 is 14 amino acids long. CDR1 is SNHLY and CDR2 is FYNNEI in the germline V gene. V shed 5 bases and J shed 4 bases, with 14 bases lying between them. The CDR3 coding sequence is TGTGCCAGCAGTCCGACAAGAGAGATCTATGGCTACACCTTC. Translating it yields CASSPTREIYGYTF.